This T cell receptor (beta chain) was recovered during a study of T cells in Graves' hyperthyroidism and ophthalmopathy. Researchers barred patients who had uncontrolled infection, other autoimmune disease, pregnancy or lactation. Amplification targeted TCR beta CDR3 regions from RNA transcripts. TCR CDR3 regions were first amplified by RT-PCR with HTBI primers. Via MiXCR, TCRdb re-called the multiplex PCR reads, giving one row per CDR3 protein. This table has about 570,000 distinct CDR3 sequences, 13% to 15% appearing once. V lost 5 bases and J lost 7; bases outside the gene matches: 5. The length of the CDR3 is 15 residues. This clonotype was seen many times.

The chain has TRBV12-3 or TRBV12-4 and TRBJ2-1; 13 positions match TRBD2. This clonotype originated in a woman aged 40 to 50 with Graves' hyperthyroidism. Sequences were obtained from blood. CDR3 loop: CASSPGLAGRNEQFF. DNA for the CDR3: TGTGCCAGCAGTCCGGGACTAGCGGGAAGGAATGAGCAGTTCTTC.